This T cell receptor beta chain emerged from a study of CD8 T cells in ankylosing spondylitis. Findings and caveats of the study: A TCR beta motif made of several highly homologous variants seemed typical of ankylosing spondylitis blood. Several of the motif variants were reported before in synovial fluid and blood from reactive arthritis. Disease-linked clones, CD8+, were relatively rare in peripheral blood.

This CDR3 has 13 amino acids. V lost 4 bases to trimming and J lost 13 bases, with 17 bases between them. Germline-derived CDR1 and CDR2 are SGHAT and FQNNGV. About this clonotype itself: Its antigen is unidentified.

The authors made TCR beta libraries by quantitative 5'-RACE with molecular barcodes. Each CDR3 protein gets one entry after TCRdb re-called the 5' RACE reads with MiXCR. The repertoire consists of 670,000 or so distinct CDR3 sequences, with over 15% occurring once and the leading ten covering around 20%. The TCR sequence derives from a male donor with ankylosing spondylitis. This chain joins TRBV11-2 and TRBJ2-1, with D uncertain. Sequencing was carried out using blood, either unsorted or a sorted T cell fraction (not recorded which). In DNA form, the CDR3 reads TGTGCCAGCAGCTCGGGTAGGTCTTATGGCCAGTTCTTC. Amino acids: CASSSGRSYGQFF.